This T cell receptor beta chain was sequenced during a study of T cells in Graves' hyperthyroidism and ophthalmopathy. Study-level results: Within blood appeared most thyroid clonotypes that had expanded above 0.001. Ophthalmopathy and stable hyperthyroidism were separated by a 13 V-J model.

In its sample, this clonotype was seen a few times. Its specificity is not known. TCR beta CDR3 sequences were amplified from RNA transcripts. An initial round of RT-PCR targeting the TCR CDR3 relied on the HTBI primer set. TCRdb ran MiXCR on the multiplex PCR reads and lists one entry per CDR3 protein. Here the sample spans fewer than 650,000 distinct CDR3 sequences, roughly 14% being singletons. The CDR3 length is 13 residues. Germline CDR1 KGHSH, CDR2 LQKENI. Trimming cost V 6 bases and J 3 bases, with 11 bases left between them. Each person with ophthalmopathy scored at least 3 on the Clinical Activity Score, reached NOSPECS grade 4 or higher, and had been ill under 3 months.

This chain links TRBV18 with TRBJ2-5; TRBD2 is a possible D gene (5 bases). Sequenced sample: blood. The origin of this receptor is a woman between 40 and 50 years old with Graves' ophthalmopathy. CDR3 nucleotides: TGTGCCAGCTCCCGGACTGAAAAAGAGACCCAGTACTTC. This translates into CASSRTEKETQYF.